These 26 T cell receptor beta chains were all obtained from the same sample, sequenced in a study of T-cell memory formation after mild COVID-19. One entry per CDR3 protein, called by TCRdb with MiXCR from the 5' RACE reads. Among fewer than 600,000 distinct CDR3 sequences listed, 20% to 25% were seen once. The sample consisted of PBMCs or a T cell subset sorted from them (not recorded which). These receptors were collected from an adult woman who had mild COVID-19 (a few samples of this study predate the infection). Cell type and time point are not known.

CDR3 coding DNA: TGTGCCAGCAGTTCTACAGGGAGAGGAATGAACACTGAAGCTTTCTTT. It encodes CASSSTGRGMNTEAFF. This chain connects TRBV27 to TRBJ1-1; possibly TRBD1 for D (6 bases). Looked up from germline, CDR1 is MNHEY and CDR2 is SMNVEV (reference sequence). V lost 4 bases and J 0 bases, leaving 15 bases between the germline ends. The CDR3 contains 16 residues.

This clonotype showed up just a few times. The rearrangement uses TRBV7-9 and TRBJ1-5; TRBD1 might be the D (6 bases). The CDR3 runs to 13 residues. Germline assignment: CDR1 SEHNR and CDR2 FQNEAQ (reference sequence). V was shortened by 3 bases and J by 11 bases, with 14 bases between the two germline ends. In DNA form, the CDR3 reads TGTGCCAGCAGCTTCGCACCTCAGGGGTCCCAGCATTTT. Translated, it gives CASSFAPQGSQHF.

The table lists this clonotype with a few counts. The rearrangement joins TRBV6-6 to TRBJ2-4; D call uncertain. The V gene's germline CDR1 is MNHNY and CDR2 SVGAGI (reference sequence). The CDR3 extends over 16 amino acids. With 0 bases removed from V and 1 base from J, the gap between germline ends came to 10 bases. CDR3 loop: CASSYSTHEAKNIQYF. CDR3 coding DNA: TGTGCCAGCAGTTACTCGACGCATGAGGCCAAAAACATTCAGTACTTC.

The V call is TRBV20-1, the J call TRBJ1-2; D unresolved. This CDR3 comprises 14 residues. CDR1 DFQATT and CDR2 SNEGSKA come from the germline V gene (reference sequence). V lost 5 bases, J lost 0 bases, and 13 bases lay in between. This chain's CDR3 is CSAPKVSANYGYTF. CDR3 nucleotides: TGCAGTGCTCCTAAAGTTTCCGCTAACTATGGCTACACCTTC.

In this sample, this clonotype turned up a few times. V and J are TRBV29-1 and TRBJ2-7; D is tentatively TRBD1 or TRBD2 (5 bases each). With 5 bases removed from V and 4 bases from J, the gap between germline ends came to 15 bases. The CDR3 runs to 13 residues. Per the germline V gene, CDR1 is SQVTM and CDR2 is ANQGSEA. The CDR3 loop is CSVTTRGLYEQYF. CDR3 in DNA: TGCAGCGTTACCACCCGGGGCCTATACGAGCAGTACTTC.

The V and J genes are TRBV18 and TRBJ1-5; D uncertain. Per germline, CDR1 KGHSH and CDR2 LQKENI. The V gene lost 3 bases and the J gene lost 0 bases, with 6 bases spanning the gap. The CDR3 is made up of 14 amino acids. The CDR3 nucleotides read TGTGCCAGCTCACCTAGCCGTAGCAATCAGCCCCAGCATTTT. It codes for CASSPSRSNQPQHF. The full variable domain, its missing parts supplied by reference TRBV18 and TRBJ1-5, is NAGVMQNPRHLVRRRGQEARLRCSPMKGHSHVYWYRQLPEEGLKFMVYLQKENIIDESGMPKERFSAEFPKEGPSILRIQQVVRGDSAAYFCASSPSRSNQPQHFGDGTRLSIL.

This clonotype came up a few times. The genes are TRBV12-3 or TRBV12-4 and TRBJ2-1; 8 nucleotides agree with TRBD1. CDR3 length equals 14 residues. V lost 5 bases to trimming and J lost 8 bases; unmatched junction nucleotides: 8. For the CDR3, the DNA is TGTGCCAGCAGTCCCCCTGGACAGGGACATGAGCAGTTCTTC. It encodes CASSPPGQGHEQFF.

This clonotype was counted many times. The V and J genes are TRBV7-9 and TRBJ2-1; 9 bases align to TRBD2. Germline trimming cut 5 bases from V and 5 bases from J; bases unmatched to any gene: 10. Germline-derived CDR1 and CDR2 are SEHNR and FQNEAQ (reference sequence). There are 16 residues in the CDR3. CDR3 DNA sequence: TGTGCCAGCAGCACAACAGTCGGGACTAGCAACAATGAGCAGTTCTTC. This encodes CASSTTVGTSNNEQFF.

The chain recombines TRBV5-1 with TRBJ1-1; D remains ambiguous. V lost 2 bases and J 3 bases, leaving 11 bases between the germline ends. This CDR3 has 14 amino acids. In germline, CDR1 is SGHRS, CDR2 YFSETQ. The CDR3 spells CASSFIGSDTEAFF. The CDR3 DNA follows: TGCGCCAGCAGCTTTATTGGGTCCGACACTGAAGCTTTCTTT.

This clonotype was picked up a small number of times. The genes are TRBV7-2 and TRBJ1-5, with a weak D call TRBD1 (6 bases). V shed 5 bases and J shed 1 base, with 12 bases lying between them. Germline CDR1 reads SGHTA; CDR2 reads FQGNSA. The CDR3 has 15 residues. The CDR3 coding sequence is TGTGCCAGCAGCGTAGGACAGTGGAGCAATCAGCCCCAGCATTTT. Translation gives CASSVGQWSNQPQHF.

This clonotype was counted only a few times. The chain links TRBV5-1 to TRBJ1-2; possibly TRBD1 for D (5 bases). The germline V gene has CDR1 SGHRS and CDR2 YFSETQ. Trimming stripped 0 bases from V and 2 bases from J, with 11 bases between. The length of the CDR3 is 15 residues. The CDR3 region has the DNA TGCGCCAGCAGCTTGGCCCTGGGGGGGAACTATGGCTACACCTTC. Protein sequence: CASSLALGGNYGYTF.

The chain combines TRBV7-9 with TRBJ1-2; 7 bases align to TRBD1. The CDR3 length is 14 residues. V lost 8 bases to trimming and J lost 4 bases; unmatched junction nucleotides: 10. The germline gives CDR1 SEHNR, CDR2 FQNEAQ (reference sequence). CDR3 region: CASFEGASSYGYTF. The CDR3 coding sequence is TGTGCCAGCTTCGAGGGGGCCTCGTCCTATGGCTACACCTTC.

This clonotype showed up just a few times. This sequence joins TRBV7-9 and TRBJ2-7, with TRBD1 matching over 11 bases. V gave up 5 bases and J gave up 6 bases; unmatched junction bases: 9. Per germline, CDR1 SEHNR and CDR2 FQNEAQ (reference sequence). CDR3 length: 15 amino acids. CDR3 DNA: TGTGCCAGCAGCCCGACTACCGGGACAGGGGGCGAGCAGTACTTC. Amino acid sequence: CASSPTTGTGGEQYF.

This clonotype showed up just a few times. The genes are TRBV14 and TRBJ2-1, with TRBD1 matching 11 bases. This CDR3 has 15 amino acids. Germline V gives CDR1 SGHDN, CDR2 FVKESK. Trimming took 1 base from V and 8 from J; bases not matched to a gene: 4. The CDR3 bases are TGTGCCAGCAGCCAAGGGACAGGGGGCCGCTATGAGCAGTTCTTC. Its protein is CASSQGTGGRYEQFF.

The chain carries TRBV3-1 and TRBJ2-7; 7 bases match TRBD2. Trimming cost V 7 bases and J 6 bases; bases outside gene matches: 9. Germline assignment: CDR1 LGHDT and CDR2 YNNKEL (reference sequence). The CDR3 totals 13 residues. CDR3 nucleotide sequence: TGTGCCAGCACAAGGGGCGGGAGCCTCGAGCAGTACTTC. Translation: CASTRGGSLEQYF.

This clonotype was detected a few times. CDR3 in DNA: TGTGCCAGCAGTTCCCCTCTAGCGGGGGTTAACAATGAGCAGTTCTTC. Translating gives CASSSPLAGVNNEQFF. This sequence joins TRBV12-3 or TRBV12-4 and TRBJ2-1; 10 bases are a match to TRBD2. CDR3 length equals 16 residues. Trimming cost V 4 bases and J 5 bases; bases outside gene matches: 8.

The CDR3: CASSQDRGTYNEQFF. The CDR3 bases are TGTGCCAGCAGTCAAGACAGGGGCACCTACAATGAGCAGTTCTTC. The gene calls are TRBV12-3 or TRBV12-4 and TRBJ2-1; 8 bases align to TRBD1. J lost 2 bases, V lost 5 bases, and 5 bases had no gene match. The CDR3 is 15 amino acids.

This clonotype was picked up a small number of times. V usage is TRBV9 and J usage is TRBJ2-5; 11 bases line up with TRBD2. From germline, CDR1 is SGDLS and CDR2 YYNGEE. The CDR3 is made up of 16 amino acids. V shed 3 bases, J shed 5 bases, and the junction held 9 bases outside the gene matches. Here the CDR3 DNA reads TGTGCCAGCAGCGGATACGGGACTAGCGGCAAGGAGACCCAGTACTTC. Translated: CASSGYGTSGKETQYF.

This clonotype was seen only a few times. V and J are TRBV20-1 and TRBJ2-1; TRBD2 matches at 14 bases. Trimming at V came to 4 bases and at J to 9 bases, leaving 8 bases not matched to a gene. In germline, CDR1 is DFQATT, CDR2 SNEGSKA (reference sequence). The CDR3 has 15 amino acids. The CDR3 nucleotides are TGCAGTGCTAAGATGGGACTAGCGGGAGTCCCTGAGCAGTTCTTC. Translated: CSAKMGLAGVPEQFF.

CDR3 DNA: TGTGCCAGCAGCCAAGTGACCGGATCCACTGAAGCTTTCTTT. Residues: CASSQVTGSTEAFF. The chain links TRBV3-1 to TRBJ1-1; D remains unclear. Germline CDR1 is LGHDT and CDR2 is YNNKEL (reference sequence). The CDR3 has 14 residues. V lost 1 base and J lost 4, with 10 bases in between.

Comment on this clonotype: Its ends do not fully match the called genes, so a read error is possible. CDR3 in amino acids: CASSIAGGEPQFF. As DNA, the CDR3 is TGTGCCAGCAGTATAGCGGGAGGGGAGCCGCAGTTCTTC. The chain combines TRBV12-3 or TRBV12-4 with TRBJ2-1; 11 positions match TRBD2. This CDR3 has 13 amino acids.

This clonotype was observed once. V and J are TRBV6-6 and TRBJ1-1; 7 bases map to TRBD1. CDR3 length equals 15 residues. V shed 5 bases, J shed 6 bases, and the junction held 12 bases outside the gene matches. In germline, CDR1 is MNHNY, CDR2 SVGAGI (reference sequence). The chain's CDR3 is CASSVIPGTDAEAFF. The DNA of the CDR3 is TGTGCCAGCAGTGTCATACCCGGGACAGACGCTGAAGCTTTCTTT.

This clonotype was found a few times. The chain links TRBV12-3 or TRBV12-4 to TRBJ2-4; weak D call: TRBD2 (6 bases). V lost 3 bases, J lost 6 bases, and 18 bases lay in between. The CDR3 has 16 amino acids. This chain's CDR3 is CASSLGRDAGRNIQYF. In nucleotides, the CDR3 is TGTGCCAGCAGTTTGGGGCGAGACGCCGGGAGAAACATTCAGTACTTC.

V is TRBV30 and J is TRBJ2-3; D is unclear. The germline V gene has CDR1 GTSNPN and CDR2 SVGIG (reference sequence). The CDR3 consists of 11 residues. Trimming took off 0 bases at V and 6 bases at J, with 4 bases between the two ends. CDR3 amino acids: CAWSVGDTQYF. The CDR3 DNA reads TGTGCCTGGAGTGTAGGTGATACGCAGTATTTT.

The chain is built from TRBV6-5 and TRBJ1-1; possibly TRBD1 for D (5 bases). This CDR3 has 18 amino acids. V gave up 3 bases and J gave up 0 bases, with 20 bases separating them. Germline V gives CDR1 MNHEY, CDR2 SVGAGI. The chain's CDR3 is CASSYIGAGSLMNTEAFF. The CDR3 DNA reads TGTGCCAGCAGTTATATCGGGGCAGGGAGTTTGATGAACACTGAAGCTTTCTTT.

The chain combines TRBV9 with TRBJ2-1, with 7 bases lining up with TRBD2. The germline gives CDR1 SGDLS, CDR2 YYNGEE. With V trimmed by 2 bases and J by 4 bases, 9 bases remained unmatched. The CDR3 length is 16 residues. DNA of the CDR3: TGTGCCAGCAGCGTTGGCGGGGGTTCCCCTTACAATGAGCAGTTCTTC. This sequence encodes CASSVGGGSPYNEQFF.